The present TCR beta chain was sequenced within a study of cytomegalovirus exposure and HLA in healthy donors. Study results and limitations: Cytomegalovirus status was reportedly diagnosed by the classifier with high specificity and sensitivity. For most TCR beta V segments, an earlier analysis put the productive rate at about 90% or about 30% of the time. As a later analysis showed, a missense DCLRE1C variant was linked to trimming of TCR beta V- and J-genes.

Samples came from healthy bone marrow donors. Trimming removed 2 bases from V and 1 base from J, with 8 bases in between. This CDR3 is 14 amino acids long. Germline V lookup: CDR1 SGHTA, CDR2 FQGNSA. Use of 60 Vbeta and 13 Jbeta primers characterized the PCR. The data were produced by immunoSEQ multiplex PCR, yet TCRdb's version contains in-frame clones alone and is incomplete. The sample holds fewer than 200,000 clones, more than 65% seen once. About this clone: As yet, its antigen is unknown.

The chain links TRBV7-2 to TRBJ1-1; weak D call: TRBD1 (6 bases). This receptor was identified in a woman aged 50 to 60 in good health and CMV-seronegative. The sample comprised PBMCs. The CDR3 is CASSLLQGNTEAFF. For the CDR3, the DNA is TGTGCCAGCAGCTTATTACAGGGGAACACTGAAGCTTTCTTT.